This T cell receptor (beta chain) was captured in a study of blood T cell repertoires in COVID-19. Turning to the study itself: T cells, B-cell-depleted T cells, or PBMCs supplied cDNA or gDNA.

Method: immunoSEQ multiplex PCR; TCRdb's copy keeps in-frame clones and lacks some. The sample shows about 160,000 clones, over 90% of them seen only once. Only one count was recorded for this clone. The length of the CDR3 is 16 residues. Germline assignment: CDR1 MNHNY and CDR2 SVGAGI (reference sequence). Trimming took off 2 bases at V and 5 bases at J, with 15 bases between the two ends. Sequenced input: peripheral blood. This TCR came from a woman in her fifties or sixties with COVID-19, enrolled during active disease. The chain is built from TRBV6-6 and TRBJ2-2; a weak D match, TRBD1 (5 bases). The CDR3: CASSYPTVDPTGELFF. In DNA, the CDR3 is TGTGCCAGCAGTTACCCGACAGTCGACCCGACCGGGGAGCTGTTTTTT.